The rows below give T cell receptor beta chains drawn from one sample of a study of T cell changes during pregnancy in multiple sclerosis. Some clones are missing from TCRdb's copy, which holds only in-frame ones; the method was immunoSEQ multiplex PCR. The table shows about 60,000 clones, with about 92% occurring only once. Sequenced material: peripheral blood, taken after pregnancy. The receptors were sampled from a female donor with multiple sclerosis, enrolled in a pregnancy study. The CDR3 runs from the conserved cysteine through the conserved F or W. The D gene is left open where the match is weak. Size values are once, few and many counts, or a class for expanded clones, and some rows have none.

TRBV28	NA	TRBD2	TRBJ2-7	CASRAQGGSSYEQYF	TGTGCCAGCAGGGCTCAGGGAGGGAGCTCCTACGAGCAGTACTTC
TRBV2	NA	TRBD2	TRBJ2-1	CASSALAGGSYNEQFF	TGTGCCAGCAGTGCCCTAGCGGGAGGGTCCTACAATGAGCAGTTCTTC
TRBV2	NA	NA	TRBJ1-3	CASGPTGNGNTIYF	TGTGCCAGCGGCCCCACAGGGAACGGAAACACCATATATTTT
TRBV4-1	NA	NA	TRBJ1-5	CASSHRVGNQPQHF	TGCGCCAGCAGCCACAGGGTAGGCAATCAGCCCCAGCATTTT
TRBV11-2	NA	NA	TRBJ2-3	CASSLDRDSLRYTQYF	TGTGCCAGCAGCTTAGATCGGGACTCTCTTCGATATACGCAGTATTTT
TRBV21-1	once	NA	TRBJ2-7	CASSKAEQGPTSAPYEQYF	TGTGCCAGCAGCAAAGCCGAACAGGGGCCCACGTCCGCTCCCTACGAGCAGTACTTC
TRBV18	NA	TRBD2	TRBJ2-7	CASSTSRETEQYF	TGTGCCAGCTCAACCTCGCGGGAGACCGAGCAGTACTTC
TRBV6-5	NA	TRBD1	TRBJ2-1	CASRSDRGLKNEQFF	TGTGCCAGCAGATCCGACAGGGGGCTAAAGAATGAGCAGTTCTTC
TRBV7-6	NA	TRBD2	TRBJ2-7	CASSVIAGGDEQYF	TGTGCCAGCAGCGTTATAGCGGGAGGAGACGAGCAGTACTTC
TRBV2	NA	NA	TRBJ1-2	CASSDRRSHGYTF	TGTGCCAGCAGTGACAGGCGATCCCATGGCTACACCTTC
TRBV5-4	NA	TRBD1	TRBJ1-2	CASRYRDREREYGYTF	TGTGCCAGCAGATACCGGGACAGGGAACGGGAATATGGCTACACCTTC
TRBV5-4	NA	TRBD2	TRBJ2-5	CASSQGLAGQETQYF	TGTGCCAGCAGCCAGGGACTAGCGGGACAAGAGACCCAGTACTTC
TRBV6-5	NA	NA	TRBJ2-3	CASRLQGTSTDTQYF	TGTGCCAGCAGGTTACAGGGCACTAGCACAGATACGCAGTATTTT
TRBV30	NA	NA	TRBJ2-7	CAWSTVGLRVVYEQYF	TGTGCCTGGAGCACCGTTGGGCTGAGGGTTGTCTACGAGCAGTACTTC
TRBV6-6	NA	NA	TRBJ1-4	CAARGPATNEKLFF	TGTGCCGCAAGGGGCCCAGCAACTAATGAAAAACTGTTTTTT
TRBV10-1	NA	TRBD1	TRBJ1-5	CASSQGVQPQHF	TGCGCCAGCAGCCAGGGGGTTCAGCCCCAGCATTTT
TRBV11-2	NA	TRBD2	TRBJ2-7	CASSFSRARGGRGEQYF	TGTGCCAGCAGCTTCTCAAGGGCCCGGGGCGGGAGGGGTGAGCAGTACTTC
TRBV25-1	NA	NA	TRBJ1-5	CASGSTCPPQHF	TGTGCCAGCGGTAGTACTTGTCCGCCCCAGCATTTT
TRBV7-2	NA	TRBD1	TRBJ2-7	CASSALDRDEQYF	TGTGCCAGCAGCGCCCTGGACAGGGACGAGCAGTACTTC